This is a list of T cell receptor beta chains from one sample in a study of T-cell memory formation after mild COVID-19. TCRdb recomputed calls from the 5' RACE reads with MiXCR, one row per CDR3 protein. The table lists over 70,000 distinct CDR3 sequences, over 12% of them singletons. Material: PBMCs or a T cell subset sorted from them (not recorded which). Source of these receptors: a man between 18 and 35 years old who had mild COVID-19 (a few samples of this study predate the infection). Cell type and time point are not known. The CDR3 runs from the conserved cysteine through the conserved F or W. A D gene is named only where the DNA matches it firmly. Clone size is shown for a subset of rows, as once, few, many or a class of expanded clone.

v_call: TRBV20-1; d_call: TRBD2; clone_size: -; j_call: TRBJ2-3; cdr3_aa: CSARRLGLSTDTQYF; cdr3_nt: TGCAGTGCTAGGCGATTGGGACTAAGCACAGATACGCAGTATTTT
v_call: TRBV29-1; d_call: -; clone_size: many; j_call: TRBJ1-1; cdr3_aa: CSVTPKVSWDTEAFF; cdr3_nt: TGCAGCGTCACCCCGAAGGTTAGTTGGGACACTGAAGCTTTCTTT
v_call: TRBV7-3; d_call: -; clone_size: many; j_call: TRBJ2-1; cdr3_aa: CASSVLGFNEQFF; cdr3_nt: TGTGCCAGCAGCGTCCTAGGCTTCAATGAGCAGTTCTTC
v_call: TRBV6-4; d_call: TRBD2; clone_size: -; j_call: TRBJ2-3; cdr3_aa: CASSGTSGADTQYF; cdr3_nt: TGTGCCAGCAGTGGGACTAGCGGGGCAGATACGCAGTATTTT
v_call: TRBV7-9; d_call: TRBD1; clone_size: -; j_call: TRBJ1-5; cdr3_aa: CASSSGQDHSNQPQHF; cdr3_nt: TGTGCCAGCAGCTCTGGACAGGATCATAGCAATCAGCCCCAGCATTTT
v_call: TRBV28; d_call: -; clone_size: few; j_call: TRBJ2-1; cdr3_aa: CASSPSGAQSYNEQFF; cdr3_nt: TGTGCCAGCAGCCCCTCAGGGGCGCAATCCTACAATGAGCAGTTCTTC
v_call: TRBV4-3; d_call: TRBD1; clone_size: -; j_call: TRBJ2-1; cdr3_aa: CASSRTGAARPNDNEQFF; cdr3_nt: TGCGCCAGCAGCCGGACAGGCGCTGCCAGGCCCAACGACAATGAGCAGTTCTTC
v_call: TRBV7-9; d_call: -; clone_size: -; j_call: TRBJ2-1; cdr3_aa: CASSFSYVNEYNEQFF; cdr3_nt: TGTGCCAGCAGCTTCTCCTATGTCAACGAGTACAATGAGCAGTTCTTC
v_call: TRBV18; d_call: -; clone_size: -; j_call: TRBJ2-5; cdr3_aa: CASSPGDQETQYF; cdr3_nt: TGTGCCAGCTCGCCAGGGGATCAAGAGACCCAGTACTTC
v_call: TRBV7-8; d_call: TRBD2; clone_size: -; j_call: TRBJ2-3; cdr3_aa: CASSSKRGPDTQYF; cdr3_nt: TGTGCCAGCAGCTCTAAGCGGGGGCCAGATACGCAGTATTTT
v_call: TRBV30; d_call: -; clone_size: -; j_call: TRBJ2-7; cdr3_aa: CAWSDFSSYEQYF; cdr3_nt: TGTGCCTGGAGTGATTTCAGCTCCTACGAGCAGTACTTC
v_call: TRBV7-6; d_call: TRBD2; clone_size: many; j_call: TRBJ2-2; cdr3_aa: CASSLTSGGAGELFF; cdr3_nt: TGTGCCAGCAGCTTGACTAGCGGGGGGGCCGGGGAGCTGTTTTTT
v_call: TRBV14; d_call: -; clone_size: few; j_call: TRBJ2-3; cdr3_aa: CASSHLGEGVISTDTQYF; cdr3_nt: TGTGCCAGCAGCCACCTCGGAGAGGGGGTCATTTCCACAGATACGCAGTATTTT
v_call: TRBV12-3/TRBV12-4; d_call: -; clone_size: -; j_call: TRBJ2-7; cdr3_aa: CASSFWPNYEQYF; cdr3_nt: TGTGCCAGCAGTTTTTGGCCTAACTACGAGCAGTACTTC
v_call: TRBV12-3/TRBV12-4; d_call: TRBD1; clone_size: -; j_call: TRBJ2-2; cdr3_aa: CASSEYDRGYTGELFF; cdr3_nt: TGTGCCAGCAGTGAGTACGACAGGGGATACACCGGGGAGCTGTTTTTT
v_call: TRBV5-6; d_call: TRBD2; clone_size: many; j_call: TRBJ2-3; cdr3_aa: CASSLAVAGVSDTQYF; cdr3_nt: TGTGCCAGCAGCTTGGCGGTAGCGGGGGTGTCAGATACGCAGTATTTT
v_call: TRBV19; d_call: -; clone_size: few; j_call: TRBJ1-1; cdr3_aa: CASSIGATEAFF; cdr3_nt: TGTGCCAGTAGTATCGGGGCTACTGAAGCTTTCTTT
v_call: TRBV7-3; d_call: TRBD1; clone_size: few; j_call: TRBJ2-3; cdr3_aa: CASSQLTGQGPTDTQYF; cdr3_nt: TGTGCCAGCAGCCAACTAACGGGACAGGGGCCCACAGATACGCAGTATTTT
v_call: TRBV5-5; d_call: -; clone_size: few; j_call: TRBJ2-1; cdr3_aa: CASSVRQVDYNEQFF; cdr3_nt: TGTGCCAGCAGCGTAAGACAGGTAGATTACAATGAGCAGTTCTTC
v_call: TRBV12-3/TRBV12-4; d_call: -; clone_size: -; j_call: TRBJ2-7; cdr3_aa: CASSLAAGPVSSYEQYF; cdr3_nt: TGTGCCAGCAGTTTAGCCGCCGGGCCGGTGAGCTCCTACGAGCAGTACTTC
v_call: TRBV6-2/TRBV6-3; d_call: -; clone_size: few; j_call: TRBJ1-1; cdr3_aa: CASSLPTRTAGGTEAFF; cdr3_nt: TGTGCCAGCAGTCTACCCACGAGGACTGCGGGAGGCACTGAAGCTTTCTTT
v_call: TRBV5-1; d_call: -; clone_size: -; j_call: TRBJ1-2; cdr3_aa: CASSSTGHPNYGYTF; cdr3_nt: TGCGCCAGCAGCTCAACGGGACACCCGAACTATGGCTACACCTTC
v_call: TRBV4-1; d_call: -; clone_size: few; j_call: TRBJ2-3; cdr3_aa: CASSQVSPSADTQYF; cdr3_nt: TGCGCCAGCAGCCAAGTGTCTCCTTCCGCAGATACGCAGTATTTT
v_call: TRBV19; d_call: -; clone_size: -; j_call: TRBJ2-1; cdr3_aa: CASSMSSVYEQFF; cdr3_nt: TGTGCCAGTAGTATGTCCAGCGTGTATGAGCAGTTCTTC
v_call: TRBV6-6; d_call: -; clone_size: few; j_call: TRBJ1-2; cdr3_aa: CASNPDRKFYGYTF; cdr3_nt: TGTGCCAGCAATCCGGACAGAAAATTCTATGGCTACACCTTC
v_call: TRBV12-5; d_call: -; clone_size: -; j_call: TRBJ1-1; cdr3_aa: CASGLGLGYTEAFF; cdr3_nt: TGTGCTAGTGGTTTGGGACTGGGGTACACTGAAGCTTTCTTT
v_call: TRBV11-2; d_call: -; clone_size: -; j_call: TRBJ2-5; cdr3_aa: CASSLEWVQETQYF; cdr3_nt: TGTGCCAGCAGCTTAGAGTGGGTCCAAGAGACCCAGTACTTC
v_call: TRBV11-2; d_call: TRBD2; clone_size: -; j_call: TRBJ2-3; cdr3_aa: CASSPGLRGAFGSTDTQYF; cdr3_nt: TGTGCCAGCAGCCCTGGCTTGCGGGGGGCTTTTGGGAGCACAGATACGCAGTATTTT
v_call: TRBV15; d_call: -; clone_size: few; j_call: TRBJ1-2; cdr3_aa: CATSREGAVSYGYTF; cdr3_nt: TGTGCCACCAGCAGAGAGGGGGCCGTCAGCTATGGCTACACCTTC
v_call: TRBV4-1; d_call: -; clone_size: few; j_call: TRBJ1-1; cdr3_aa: CASSQDAGNTEAFF; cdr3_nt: TGCGCCAGCAGCCAAGATGCAGGGAACACTGAAGCTTTCTTT
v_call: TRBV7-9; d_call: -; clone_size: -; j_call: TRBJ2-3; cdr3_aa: CASSQVSSTDTQYF; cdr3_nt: TGTGCCAGCAGCCAAGTTTCTAGCACAGATACGCAGTATTTT
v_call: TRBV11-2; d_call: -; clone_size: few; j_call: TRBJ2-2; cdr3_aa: CASSSNQGFTGELFF; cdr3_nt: TGTGCCAGCAGCTCCAACCAGGGATTCACCGGGGAGCTGTTTTTT
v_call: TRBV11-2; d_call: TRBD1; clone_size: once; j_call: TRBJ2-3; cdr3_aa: CATRTGRISWDTQYF; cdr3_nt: TGTGCCACGAGGACAGGGAGGATAAGTTGGGATACGCAGTATTTT
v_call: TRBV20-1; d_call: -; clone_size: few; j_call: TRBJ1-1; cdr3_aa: CSAPDTQFMNTEAFF; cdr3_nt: TGCAGTGCACCAGACACTCAGTTCATGAACACTGAAGCTTTCTTT
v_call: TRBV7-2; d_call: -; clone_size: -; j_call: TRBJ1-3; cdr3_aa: CASSLRGSSGNTIYF; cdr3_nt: TGTGCCAGCAGCCTTAGGGGGAGCTCTGGAAACACCATATATTTT
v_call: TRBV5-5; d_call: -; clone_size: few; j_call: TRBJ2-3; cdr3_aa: CASGSGYTGSTDTQYF; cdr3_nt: TGTGCCAGCGGATCGGGTTACACGGGATCCACAGATACGCAGTATTTT
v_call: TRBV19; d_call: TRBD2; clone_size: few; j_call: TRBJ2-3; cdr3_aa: CASSIAGGPRADTQYF; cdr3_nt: TGTGCCAGTAGTATAGCGGGGGGGCCTCGGGCAGATACGCAGTATTTT